A single sample gave rise to the 28 T cell receptor beta chains below, sequenced in a study of vaccination and CD4 T cells after COVID-19. CD4+ T cells that had been cultured provided DNA sequenced with the Oncomine TCR Beta short-read assay. MiXCR, run by TCRdb on the PCR reads, gives a single entry per CDR3 protein. The table includes 15,000 to 20,000 distinct CDR3 sequences, 50% to 65% detected once. No antigens are known for them. The treatment was: roughly 10-day PBMC culture with coronavirus spike peptide pools or control peptides (ViraFEST assay). Specimen: CD4+ T cells from blood, cultured in vitro. The receptor set was obtained from a human donor who had recovered from COVID-19.

This clonotype turned up a few times. This chain uses TRBV30 with TRBJ1-2, with TRBD1 matching 8 bases. The CDR3 has 13 residues. Germline CDR1 reads GTSNPN; CDR2 reads SVGIG (reference sequence). Trimming at V came to 4 bases and at J to 5 bases, leaving 6 bases not matched to a gene. As DNA, the CDR3 is TGTGCCTGGATCTCGGACAGGGAGTATGGCTACACCTTC. Encoded protein: CAWISDREYGYTF.

By sample fraction, this clonotype is medium-sized. The chain links TRBV20-1 to TRBJ2-7; possibly TRBD2 for D (6 bases). Trimming shortened V by 0 bases and J by 0 bases, and 9 bases separated the two germline ends. The CDR3 has 14 residues. Looked up from germline, CDR1 is DFQATT and CDR2 is SNEGSKA (reference sequence). The CDR3: CSAREGTVSYEQYF. DNA for the CDR3: TGCAGTGCTAGAGAAGGGACTGTCTCCTACGAGCAGTACTTC.

This clonotype was counted only a few times. This sequence joins TRBV19 and TRBJ1-2; 9 bases are shared with TRBD1. CDR3 length: 14 amino acids. Per germline, CDR1 LNHDA and CDR2 SQIVND (reference sequence). The V and J ends lost 7 bases and 3 bases, in that order; junction bases with no gene match: 6. The CDR3 sequence: CASTSTGGYYGYTF. The CDR3 DNA reads as TGTGCCAGTACGAGTACAGGGGGCTACTATGGCTACACCTTC.

The J gene is TRBJ2-3, the V gene TRBV7-8; D unclear. V gave up 5 bases and J gave up 2 bases, with 17 bases separating them. The V gene's germline CDR1 is SGHVS and CDR2 FQNEAQ. This CDR3 spans 16 amino acids. This chain's CDR3 is CASSPQTILFTDTQYF. The CDR3 DNA is TGTGCCAGCAGCCCCCAGACAATATTATTCACAGATACGCAGTATTTT.

In its sample, this clonotype was seen a few times. The gene calls are TRBV28 and TRBJ1-2; D unresolved. There are 10 residues in the CDR3. Germline assignment: CDR1 MDHEN and CDR2 SYDVKM. Trimming removed 8 bases at V and 6 bases at J, with 7 bases between. In DNA, the CDR3 is TGTGCCAGCCGAGAGAATGGCTACACCTTC. Amino acids: CASRENGYTF.

With respect to this clonotype: A read error may produce the germline difference seen at one junction end. This sequence joins TRBV20-1 and TRBJ1-5; 9 positions agree with TRBD1. The CDR3 consists of 13 residues. Germline V gene data show CDR1 as DFQATT and CDR2 as SNEGSKA (reference sequence). The CDR3 reads CSARGTGVQPQQF. CDR3 nucleotide sequence: TGCAGTGCTAGAGGGACAGGGGTCCAGCCCCAGCAATTT.

The gene calls are TRBV6-5 and TRBJ1-1, with D perhaps TRBD1 (6 bases). Trimming removed 4 bases from V and 8 bases from J, with 11 bases in between. Germline CDR1 MNHEY, CDR2 SVGAGI. The CDR3 is 12 residues long. CDR3 DNA sequence: TGTGCCAGCAGTTCGACAGGCCGCGAAGCTTTCTTT. This encodes CASSSTGREAFF.

The V call is TRBV24-1, the J call TRBJ1-1; D call uncertain. V gave up 9 bases and J gave up 4 bases, with 14 bases separating them. This CDR3 contains 13 residues. CDR1 and CDR2 from the germline V gene are KGHDR and SFDVKD. The CDR3: CATHARFATEAFF. In nucleotides, the CDR3 is TGTGCCACCCATGCTCGGTTTGCCACTGAAGCTTTCTTT.

The chain is built from TRBV20-1 and TRBJ2-5, with a tentative D call TRBD2 (6 bases). V was clipped by 3 bases and J by 6 bases, with 23 bases between them. CDR3 length: 16 amino acids. In germline, CDR1 is DFQATT, CDR2 SNEGSKA (reference sequence). CDR3 in amino acids: CSASPGLERERKTQYF. The CDR3, as DNA: TGCAGTGCTAGCCCCGGCCTTGAACGGGAGAGGAAGACCCAGTACTTC.

There are a few counts of this clonotype. The genes are TRBV20-1 and TRBJ2-1; tentatively, D is TRBD1 (6 bases). Trimming took 1 base from V and 4 from J, leaving 14 bases between them. CDR3 size: 15 residues. Germline CDR1 reads DFQATT; CDR2 reads SNEGSKA (reference sequence). CDR3: CSARVQGPYYNEQFF. In DNA, the CDR3 is TGCAGTGCTAGAGTACAGGGACCATATTACAATGAGCAGTTCTTC.

V is TRBV12-3 or TRBV12-4 and J is TRBJ1-5; 9 bases are shared with TRBD1. Trimming cost V 5 bases and J 7 bases; bases outside gene matches: 6. The CDR3 runs to 14 residues. CDR3 protein: CASSPGTGIQPQHF. Written as DNA, the CDR3 is TGTGCCAGCAGTCCCGGGACAGGGATCCAGCCCCAGCATTTT.

The V gene is TRBV10-1, the J gene TRBJ2-7, with TRBD1 matching 9 bases. V trimming: 8 bases; J trimming: 7 bases; junction bases outside the gene matches: 15. Germline CDR1 is WNHNN and CDR2 is SYGVQD (reference sequence). The CDR3 runs 15 residues. The CDR3 protein is CASRNPGTGFCEQYF. The CDR3 region has the DNA TGCGCCAGCCGGAATCCCGGGACAGGGTTTTGTGAGCAGTACTTC.

This chain links TRBV28 with TRBJ1-1, with D perhaps TRBD1 (5 bases). The germline gives CDR1 MDHEN, CDR2 SYDVKM. V was pared by 6 bases and J by 3 bases, with 14 bases between. This CDR3 spans 14 amino acids. CDR3 sequence: CASRRGGVYTEAFF. Written as DNA, the CDR3 is TGTGCCAGCAGGAGGGGTGGAGTGTACACTGAAGCTTTCTTT.

This clonotype was seen a few times. The chain is built from TRBV7-3 and TRBJ1-1; D is undetermined. Trimming removed 4 bases from V and 0 bases from J, with 15 bases in between. Germline V gene lookup returns CDR1 SGHTA and CDR2 FQGTGA. The length of the CDR3 is 16 residues. CDR3 sequence reads: CASSSPRGGLNTEAFF. Written as DNA, the CDR3 is TGTGCCAGCAGCTCACCCCGGGGAGGCTTGAACACTGAAGCTTTCTTT.

This chain connects TRBV7-9 to TRBJ1-6; no reliable D call. The ends were cut back, 4 bases at V and 10 bases at J, with 14 bases in the middle. CDR3 length: 14 amino acids. Germline V lookup: CDR1 SEHNR, CDR2 FQNEAQ (reference sequence). CDR3 protein: CASSYSRGDSPLHF. For the CDR3, the DNA is TGTGCCAGCAGCTACAGTCGGGGAGACTCACCCCTCCACTTT.

This clonotype was detected only a few times. This chain uses TRBV12-3 or TRBV12-4 with TRBJ1-5, with 10 bases that match TRBD1. Germline trimming cut 6 bases from V and 5 bases from J; bases unmatched to any gene: 1. CDR3 size: 13 residues. CDR3 residues: CASRGTGDQPQHF. The DNA of the CDR3 is TGTGCCAGCAGGGGGACAGGGGATCAGCCCCAGCATTTT.

This chain connects TRBV6-2 or TRBV6-3 to TRBJ2-2; the D is unclear. CDR3 length: 14 amino acids. Trimming pared 6 bases from V and 5 bases from J, leaving 13 bases between. In germline, CDR1 is MNHEY, CDR2 SVGEGT. The CDR3, as DNA: TGTGCCAGCAGCCCCTCGGCGGTAACCGGGGAGCTGTTTTTT. Protein product: CASSPSAVTGELFF.

This clonotype was counted only a few times. The rearrangement joins TRBV25-1 to TRBJ1-6; no reliable D call. This CDR3 comprises 14 residues. Per germline, CDR1 MGHDK and CDR2 SYGVNS. V shed 3 bases and J shed 8 bases, with 11 bases lying between them. The CDR3 coding sequence is TGTGCCAGCAGTGACTCTTTTAACGATTCACCCCTCCACTTT. It specifies CASSDSFNDSPLHF.

The chain has TRBV20-1 and TRBJ2-2; tentative D call: TRBD2 (6 bases). The V end was cut by 3 bases, the J end by 1 base, with 12 bases between. CDR3 size: 15 residues. Germline loops: CDR1 DFQATT, CDR2 SNEGSKA (reference sequence). Written as DNA, the CDR3 is TGCAGTGCTAGTGGGGGGAGCCTGAACACCGGGGAGCTGTTTTTT. The encoded protein is CSASGGSLNTGELFF.

The chain employs TRBV30 and TRBJ2-1; 10 bases are a match to TRBD2. V shed 3 bases and J 12 bases; nucleotides not matched to a gene: 5. CDR1 is GTSNPN and CDR2 is SVGIG in the germline V gene (reference sequence). The CDR3 has 12 residues. CDR3 residues: CAWRPSGGGQFF. The CDR3 bases are TGTGCCTGGAGGCCGAGCGGGGGGGGGCAGTTCTTC.

The CDR3 coding sequence is TGTGCCAGCAGCAGATCCGGGACAGGGCAGGGCGGGGAGCTGTTTTTT. It specifies CASSRSGTGQGGELFF. The genes are TRBV7-3 and TRBJ2-2, with 9 bases aligning to TRBD1. In germline, CDR1 is SGHTA, CDR2 FQGTGA. The junction had 11 bases not matched to a gene; V was cut back by 5 bases and J by 7 bases. CDR3 length: 16 amino acids.

The rearrangement uses TRBV29-1 and TRBJ2-3; D gene uncertain. Germline CDR1 reads SQVTM; CDR2 reads ANQGSEA. There are 12 residues in the CDR3. V lost 7 bases and J lost 4, with 12 bases in between. CDR3 sequence reads: CSGSAHADTQYF. CDR3 nucleotide sequence: TGCAGCGGGTCGGCACACGCAGATACGCAGTATTTT.

In its sample, this clonotype was seen a few times. The DNA for the CDR3 is TGTGCCAGCAGCCCCACAGGGGCCCAAGAGACCCAGTACTTC. As protein: CASSPTGAQETQYF. This chain connects TRBV7-3 to TRBJ2-5, with 7 bases matching TRBD1. V trimming: 5 bases; J trimming: 1 base; junction bases outside the gene matches: 4. The CDR3 has 14 amino acids. Germline CDR1 reads SGHTA; CDR2 reads FQGTGA.

This clonotype has a handful of counts. The chain has TRBV6-1 and TRBJ2-1; 11 bases match TRBD2. V shed 5 bases, J shed 1 base, and the junction held 1 base outside the gene matches. This CDR3 is built from 15 residues. The germline CDR1 and CDR2 sequences are MNHNS and SASEGT. CDR3 residues: CASSIAGGSYNEQFF. CDR3 DNA sequence: TGTGCCAGCAGTATAGCGGGAGGGTCCTACAATGAGCAGTTCTTC.

This clonotype was found a few times. The chain carries TRBV27 and TRBJ1-2; D is unclear. Looked up from germline, CDR1 is MNHEY and CDR2 is SMNVEV (reference sequence). The V end lost 7 bases, the J end lost 2 bases, and 11 bases lay between the germline ends. This CDR3 has 13 amino acids. The CDR3: CASKSLGNYGYTF. Written as DNA, the CDR3 is TGTGCCAGCAAAAGTCTGGGGAACTATGGCTACACCTTC.

The chain joins TRBV10-2 to TRBJ1-5; no definite D call. The CDR3 has 14 residues. Trimming took 2 bases from V and 4 from J, leaving 9 bases between them. The germline V gene encodes CDR1 WSHSY and CDR2 SAAADI. The CDR3 region is CASSETELNQPQHF. The CDR3, as DNA: TGCGCCAGCAGTGAGACAGAGCTGAATCAGCCCCAGCATTTT.

The genes are TRBV30 and TRBJ2-2, with 9 bases aligning to TRBD2. The V segment lost 2 bases and the J segment 5 bases; nucleotides outside the gene matches: 3. Germline CDR1 and CDR2: GTSNPN and SVGIG (reference sequence). The CDR3 is 14 residues long. As DNA, the CDR3 is TGTGCCTGGAGTTCCAGCGGGAGGACCGGGGAGCTGTTTTTT. The encoded protein is CAWSSSGRTGELFF.

This chain uses TRBV20-1 with TRBJ2-1; 13 bases align to TRBD2. This CDR3 comprises 14 residues. The germline V gene encodes CDR1 DFQATT and CDR2 SNEGSKA (reference sequence). V lost 3 bases to trimming and J lost 6 bases; unmatched junction nucleotides: 2. CDR3 coding DNA: TGCAGTGCTAGTCGACTAGCGGGAGGCAATGAGCAGTTCTTC. Its translation: CSASRLAGGNEQFF.